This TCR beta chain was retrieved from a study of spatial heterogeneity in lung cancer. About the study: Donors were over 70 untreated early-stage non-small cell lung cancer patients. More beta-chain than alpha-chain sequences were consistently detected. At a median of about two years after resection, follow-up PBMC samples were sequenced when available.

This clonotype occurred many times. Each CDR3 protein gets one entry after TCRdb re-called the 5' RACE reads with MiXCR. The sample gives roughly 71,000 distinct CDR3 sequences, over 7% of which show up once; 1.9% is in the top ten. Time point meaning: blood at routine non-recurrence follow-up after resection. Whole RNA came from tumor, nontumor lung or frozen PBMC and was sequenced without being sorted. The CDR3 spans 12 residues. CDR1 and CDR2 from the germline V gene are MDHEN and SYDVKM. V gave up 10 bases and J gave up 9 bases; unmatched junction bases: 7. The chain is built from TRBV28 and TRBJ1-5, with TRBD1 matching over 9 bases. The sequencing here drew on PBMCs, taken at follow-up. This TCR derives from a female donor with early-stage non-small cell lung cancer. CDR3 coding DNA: TGTGCCACCTACAGGGGGCTTGGGCCCCAGCATTTT. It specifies CATYRGLGPQHF.